The rows below give T cell receptor beta chains drawn from one sample of a study of identical twins. TCRdb re-called the 5' RACE reads through MiXCR, storing one row per CDR3 protein. The sample holds some 440,000 distinct CDR3 sequences, 20% to 25% seen once. The sample was also linked to a second study, of T cells expressing NK-cell markers.

Sequenced material: CD4+ T cells sorted from blood. These receptors all come from a woman aged 18-29 years in good health. CDR3s include the opening cysteine and the closing phenylalanine or tryptophan. The order of the fields is J gene, clone size, V gene, D gene, CDR3 DNA, CDR3 protein. A D gene is named only where the DNA matches it firmly. Clone sizes are given selectively: once, few, many, or a class where the clone is expanded.

TRBJ1-2,many,TRBV5-1,-,TGCGCCAGCAGCACGGTGGACAGTAGGGGAGGTGGCTACACCTTC,CASSTVDSRGGGYTF
TRBJ2-1,-,TRBV27,-,TGTGCCAGCAGCTCTTTGGACAGTCACTCCTACAATGAGCAGTTCTTC,CASSSLDSHSYNEQFF
TRBJ1-1,-,TRBV6-1,-,TGTGCCAGCAGTCTAGTTCAGGGATTCACTGAAGCTTTCTTT,CASSLVQGFTEAFF
TRBJ2-3,few,TRBV3-1,-,TGTGCCAGCGTAACTCGGGATGGGGGGCAGTATTTT,CASVTRDGGQYF
TRBJ2-1,-,TRBV20-1,-,TGCAGTGCTAGAAAATTTGCGGGGTCCTACAATGAGCAGTTCTTC,CSARKFAGSYNEQFF
TRBJ2-7,-,TRBV12-3/TRBV12-4,-,TGTGCCAGCAGCCGTGGACAGATACGCGAGCAGTACTTC,CASSRGQIREQYF
TRBJ2-2,-,TRBV10-3,-,TGTGCCATCAGAAGAGTGGGCGGGGAGCTGTTTTTT,CAIRRVGGELFF
TRBJ2-3,many,TRBV12-3/TRBV12-4,-,TGTGCCAGCAGTTTTCCCTTGGGTCGGGGCACAGATACGCAGTATTTT,CASSFPLGRGTDTQYF
TRBJ1-6,few,TRBV5-1,TRBD1,TGCGCCAGCAGGCCGGGACAGGAGAATTCACCCCTCCACTTT,CASRPGQENSPLHF
TRBJ2-5,-,TRBV24-1,TRBD1,TGTGCCACCAGTGATTCCCCAGGACAGGGTCGAGAGACCCAGTACTTC,CATSDSPGQGRETQYF
TRBJ2-5,-,TRBV5-5,TRBD1,TGTGCCAGCAGTTATTGGACAGGGGGCGCGGAAGAGACCCAGTACTTC,CASSYWTGGAEETQYF
TRBJ2-1,few,TRBV15,TRBD1,TGTGCCACCAGCAGGAGGGGGACAGGGGTCTACAATGAGCAGTTCTTC,CATSRRGTGVYNEQFF
TRBJ1-2,-,TRBV12-5,-,TGTGCTAGTGGTTCCGAAATTAGCACTAACTATGGCTACACCTTC,CASGSEISTNYGYTF
TRBJ2-7,few,TRBV5-1,-,TGCGCCAGCAGCTTCGGAGCTATCCCCTACGAGCAGTACTTC,CASSFGAIPYEQYF
TRBJ1-1,-,TRBV5-1,-,TGCGCCAGCAGCTCCCCCCCAACGAACACTGAAGCTTTCTTT,CASSSPPTNTEAFF